This paragraph covers one TCR beta chain sequence. This clonotype was seen ten or more times. Its antigen target is currently unknown. No much larger clone is present one base from it, and per-base qualities are unavailable. Because this beta chain is a stray read in a library intended to capture alpha chains, its abundance should not be given much weight. The record originates from a study of spatial heterogeneity in lung cancer (dated by TCRdb to about 2019). Broadly, across the study: Beta-chain transcripts were consistently detected in greater numbers than alpha-chain transcripts, which likely reflects a higher abundance of beta-chain transcripts. The study linked features of the TCR repertoire to counts of nonsynonymous mutations, which were determined by whole-exome sequencing of tumor tissue. In the raw uncorrected reads, each unique combination of TCR and UMI appeared more than ten times on average. At surgery, some 200 tumor regions, some 61 matched nontumor lung samples and fewer than 60 PBMC samples were TCR-sequenced for both alpha and beta chains. In tumor regions, TCR transcript counts showed a strong correlation with a T cell transcriptional module score from matched bulk RNA-seq. In non-small cell lung cancer, the study made a quantitative comparison of TCR alpha and beta repertoires among multiple tumor regions, matched nontumor lung and blood.

Receptor amplification or capture employed 5' RACE. Sequenced on a NextSeq 500. To allow correction of PCR and sequencing errors, the TCR library protocol tagged every TCR cDNA molecule with a unique molecular identifier. The paper's processing steps were these. Decombinator tools were used for TCR identification, UMI-based error correction and CDR3 extraction. Expanded TCRs were defined as those above a frequency of 2 per 1,000, corresponding to the top 1% of the tumor frequency distribution. Expanded tumor TCRs statistically deemed absent (corrected P<0.05) from at least one tumor region were classed as regional, and all other expanded tumor TCRs were classed as ubiquitous. Rényi diversity was computed with the R vegan package after subsampling each repertoire 100 times to 5,000 TCRs. CDR3 similarity networks were built from amino acid triplet string-kernel similarity, with CDR3s being connected when pairwise similarity was above 0.82. The public reads were quality trimmed at Q25 with fastp and then assembled into clones with MiXCR by TCRdb, keeping productive beta chains. Identical CDR3 protein sequences are pooled into one entry, listed with their most common genes and DNA. These V and J calls derive from TCRdb rather than the authors' analysis. Here the sample has roughly 19,000 distinct CDR3 sequences; 5.8% occur a single time. The ten largest make up about a tenth of the sample.

The germline V gene yields SGHDT for CDR1 and YYEEEE for CDR2. The CDR3, cysteine through phenylalanine, is 16 amino acids long. Only the CDR3 part of the read is kept: 48 bases, read in frame from the first base. Cut back by 0 bases and 5 bases, the V and J ends lie 15 bases apart. The sample's time point label, decoded: sample taken at primary tumor resection. Samples were obtained from approximately 76 patients with early-stage, untreated non-small cell lung cancer from the lung TRACERx cohort. TCR sequencing used whole RNA extracted from tumor and nontumor lung tissue, or from cryopreserved PBMC samples, without cell sorting. A patient was chosen for TCR sequencing only when enough RNA was available from at least two tumor regions. A lung pathologist reviewed the tumor and adjacent nontumor lung specimens before the specimens were selected. What the research found in general, with its limitations: Confirming at a functional level the hypothesis that regional TCRs recognize regional mutations was considered to require additional single-cell paired TCR alpha and beta sequencing. TCR-seq was estimated to cover only roughly 7% of tumor T cells for alpha chains and about 13% for beta chains. The tumor nonsynonymous mutation count correlated with the number of expanded intratumoral alpha and beta TCRs. Counts of ubiquitous and regional expanded TCRs correlated with counts of ubiquitous and regional nonsynonymous mutations, respectively.

This TCR derives from a female donor with early-stage non-small cell lung cancer. This chain joins TRBV5-6 to TRBJ2-1; a tentative D call is TRBD1 (6 bases match). Sequenced material: lung tumor tissue, taken at surgery. Here the CDR3 is given as CASSLVGQLRNNEQFF. In nucleotide form, the sequence is TGTGCCAGCAGCTTGGTGGGACAATTGAGAAACAATGAGCAGTTCTTC.